This paragraph reports one TCR beta chain. The clone's antigen remains unknown. Base qualities are not recorded, but no much larger clone differs from it by a single base. This record comes from a study of control samples from healthy donors and cancer patients (dated by TCRdb to about 2020). Library creation used the immunoSEQ multiplex PCR assay. TCRdb mirrors the immuneACCESS table, restricted to in-frame sequences. Some clones are absent from its copies; in checked studies, under half trace to an unresolved V gene, and the reason for the others is unknown. Within this sample are 180,000 or so clones, with around 91% of them counted one time only. The ten most abundant clones make up 1.5% of the sample. In the germline V gene (reference sequence), CDR1 corresponds to LNHDA and CDR2 to SQIVND. The junction shows trimming of 3 bases on V and 4 bases on J, and the gene matches do not reach 5 bases of it. The CDR3 numbers 15 residues from cysteine through phenylalanine. Only the CDR3 part of the read is kept: 45 bases, read in frame from the first base.

This clonotype was sampled from a woman between 25 and 40 years old in good health. Material for sequencing was blood. The rearrangement joined TRBV19 to TRBJ2-1, with TRBD2 identical over 8 junction bases. The DNA sequence reads TGTGCCAGTAGTATTGGGACTAGAGGTTACAATGAGCAGTTCTTC. This sequence encodes CASSIGTRGYNEQFF.